These 14 T cell receptor beta chains share one sample of origin, sequenced in a study of cytotoxic CD8 clonotypes in ibrutinib-treated CLL. Method: immunoSEQ multiplex PCR; TCRdb's copy keeps in-frame clones and lacks some. The table includes around 160,000 clones, about 88% detected once. The input for sequencing was PBMCs, taken at disease progression, from a patient treated with ibrutinib. The receptors were sampled from a human donor with chronic lymphocytic leukemia.

The chain couples TRBV6-1 to TRBJ2-1; 7 bases agree with TRBD1. Trimming cost V 2 bases and J 1 base; bases outside gene matches: 2. The CDR3 runs 15 residues. Per germline, CDR1 MNHNS and CDR2 SASEGT. The CDR3 protein is CASSEQTGSYNEQFF. In DNA form, the CDR3 reads TGTGCCAGCAGTGAACAGACAGGGTCCTACAATGAGCAGTTCTTC.

This chain links TRBV7-8 with TRBJ2-1; D gene uncertain. Trimming took off 0 bases at V and 5 bases at J, with 5 bases between the two ends. The CDR3 loop spans 13 amino acids. From germline, CDR1 is SGHVS and CDR2 FQNEAQ. CDR3 amino acids: CASSLALNNEQFF. Here the CDR3 DNA reads TGTGCCAGCAGCTTAGCGTTAAACAATGAGCAGTTCTTC.

The chain employs TRBV6-5 and TRBJ1-1; unclear D gene. There are 15 residues in the CDR3. CDR1 is MNHEY and CDR2 is SVGAGI in the germline V gene. The germline V and J ends were trimmed by 0 bases and 1 base, with 9 bases remaining between them. This CDR3 reads CASSYSRSGNTEAFF. CDR3 nucleotide sequence: TGTGCCAGCAGTTACTCGAGGTCCGGGAACACTGAAGCTTTCTTT.

The chain employs TRBV6-1 and TRBJ1-5; D perhaps matches TRBD1 (6 bases). The CDR3 spans 19 residues. The V gene's germline CDR1 is MNHNS and CDR2 SASEGT. With 4 bases removed from V and 0 bases from J, the gap between germline ends came to 22 bases. The CDR3 coding sequence is TGTGCCAGCAGTGGTCAGGGGCCTCGAGGTCTCTATAGCAATCAGCCCCAGCATTTT. Residues: CASSGQGPRGLYSNQPQHF.

The V and J genes are TRBV27 and TRBJ2-3; 12 nucleotides line up with TRBD2. The trim removed 6 bases at V and 0 bases at J, leaving 13 bases unmatched. The germline gives CDR1 MNHEY, CDR2 SMNVEV (reference sequence). The CDR3 spans 19 residues. The CDR3 nucleotides read TGTGCCAGCAGCTACCTCGGACTAGCGGGAAAGACTAGCACAGATACGCAGTATTTT. Translating gives CASSYLGLAGKTSTDTQYF.

V and J are TRBV6-5 and TRBJ1-5, with 9 bases matching TRBD1. Unmatched junction bases numbered 5, after V lost 10 bases and J lost 7 bases. This CDR3 has 12 amino acids. The germline V gene encodes CDR1 MNHEY and CDR2 SVGAGI. CDR3 coding DNA: TGTGCCACCGGGACAGGGCGACAGCCCCAGCATTTT. As protein: CATGTGRQPQHF.

This chain joins TRBV7-8 and TRBJ2-1; D assignment may be TRBD1 or TRBD2 (5 bases each). Germline CDR1 reads SGHVS; CDR2 reads FQNEAQ. The CDR3 covers 15 residues. Trimming took 3 bases from V and 0 from J, leaving 9 bases between them. CDR3 sequence: CASSFQGVSYNEQFF. DNA for the CDR3: TGTGCCAGCAGCTTTCAGGGAGTCTCCTACAATGAGCAGTTCTTC. The variable domain in full, with the rest retrieved from reference TRBV7-8 and TRBJ2-1, is GAGVSQSPRYKVAKRGQDVALRCDPISGHVSLFWYQQALGQGPEFLTYFQNEAQLDKSGLPSDRFFAERPEGSVSTLKIQRTQQEDSAVYLCASSFQGVSYNEQFFGPGTRLTVL.

This clone was seen only once. This sequence joins TRBV19 and TRBJ1-5; D may be TRBD1 (5 bases). This CDR3 region has 15 residues. V lost 4 bases and J lost 1, with 11 bases in between. The germline V gene encodes CDR1 LNHDA and CDR2 SQIVND (reference sequence). The CDR3: CASSTGLGSNQPQHF. The CDR3 DNA sequence: TGTGCCAGTAGTACGGGACTCGGCAGCAATCAGCCCCAGCATTTT.

The chain combines TRBV5-5 with TRBJ1-1, with D tentatively TRBD1 (6 bases). Germline assignment: CDR1 SGHKS and CDR2 YYEKEE (reference sequence). The CDR3 is 15 amino acids. The V and J ends lost 4 bases and 6 bases respectively, with 19 bases between them. The CDR3 loop is CASSEWTDPRAEAFF. In nucleotides, the CDR3 is TGTGCCAGCAGCGAATGGACAGACCCCAGGGCTGAAGCTTTCTTT.

CDR3 in DNA: TGTGCCAGCAGCCCAAAGGGGCAGGACGATTACGAGCAGTACTTC. This translates into CASSPKGQDDYEQYF. The chain uses TRBV4-2 and TRBJ2-7, with D possibly matching TRBD1 (5 bases). There are 15 residues in the CDR3. Trimming took 4 bases from V and 4 from J, leaving 17 bases between them. Germline lookup yields CDR1 LGHNA and CDR2 YNFKEQ.

The chain employs TRBV7-3 and TRBJ2-3, with D perhaps matching TRBD2 (6 bases). V lost 5 bases and J 6 bases, leaving 15 bases between the germline ends. The CDR3 length is 14 residues. Germline CDR1 reads SGHTA; CDR2 reads FQGTGA. The CDR3 reads CASSPRGTTDTQYF. CDR3 nucleotide sequence: TGTGCCAGCAGCCCTCGCGGGACCACGGATACGCAGTATTTT.

The chain recombines TRBV11-3 with TRBJ2-5; D unclear. Germline loops: CDR1 SGHNT, CDR2 YENEEA. With 5 bases removed from V and 4 bases from J, the gap between germline ends came to 20 bases. This CDR3 has 16 amino acids. The CDR3 loop reads CASSPRSEKPPETQYF. The CDR3 region has the DNA TGTGCCAGCAGCCCGCGGTCGGAGAAACCCCCAGAGACCCAGTACTTC.

The rearrangement uses TRBV28 and TRBJ2-5, with D maybe TRBD2 (6 bases). CDR3 length: 14 residues. CDR1 is MDHEN, CDR2 SYDVKM, per germline. V was pared by 5 bases and J by 5 bases, with 15 bases between. CDR3 nucleotides: TGTGCCAGCAGTGTGGAGGGCCGGGCGGAGACCCAGTACTTC. Translated: CASSVEGRAETQYF. Together with reference TRBV28 and TRBJ2-5, the CDR3 gives the full variable domain: DVKVTQSSRYLVKRTGEKVFLECVQDMDHENMFWYRQDPGLGLRLIYFSYDVKMKEKGDIPEGYSVSREKKERFSLILESASTNQTSMYLCASSVEGRAETQYFGPGTRLLVL.

The table lists this clone with a few counts. The chain links TRBV5-1 to TRBJ1-2; 9 bases fit TRBD1. The CDR3 consists of 15 residues. The J segment lost 6 bases and the V segment lost 0 bases, leaving 6 bases of the junction unmatched. CDR1 and CDR2 from the germline V gene are SGHRS and YFSETQ. CDR3: CASSLVRTGVDGYTF. CDR3 bases: TGCGCCAGCAGCTTGGTACGGACAGGGGTTGATGGCTACACCTTC.